The clone carrying this TCR beta chain was seen repeatedly, ten times or more. TCRdb recomputed calls from the 5' RACE reads with MiXCR, one row per CDR3 protein. The data contain roughly 43,000 distinct CDR3 sequences, under 2% of them singletons. The data originate from a study of neurological immune-mediated disorders. Germline V lookup: CDR1 ENHRY, CDR2 SYGVKD. CDR3 length: 14 amino acids. J gave up 3 bases and V 7 bases, and 9 bases lay outside the gene matches. The origin of this receptor is a woman aged 40-49 years with multiple sclerosis. Sequenced input: PBMCs. The chain has TRBV10-3 and TRBJ2-7; 7 bases match TRBD1. The CDR3, as DNA: TGTGCCATCACTCAGGGACAGCAGAGCTACGAGCAGTACTTC. Its protein product is CAITQGQQSYEQYF.